The next 9 T cell receptor beta chains were all read from a single sample in a study of T cell repertoires and HLA-DP antigens. Assay used: immunoSEQ multiplex PCR; TCRdb lists only in-frame clones, some missing. Here the sample spans around 100,000 clones, 80% to 95% being singletons. These receptors have no identified antigens. The sample consisted of CD4+ T cells from PBMCs. The receptors here all came from a woman younger than 30 in good health and CMV-seronegative.

This chain joins TRBV7-9 and TRBJ2-1, with TRBD2 identical over 10 bases. The V gene's germline CDR1 is SEHNR and CDR2 FQNEAQ (reference sequence). This CDR3 spans 16 amino acids. Trimming removed 5 bases from V and 6 bases from J; junction bases left unmatched: 10. For the CDR3, the DNA is TGTGCCAGCAGCCAAACCGGGACTAGCGTCTTCAATGAGCAGTTCTTC. Encoded protein: CASSQTGTSVFNEQFF.

V usage is TRBV30 and J usage is TRBJ1-1, with a tentative D call TRBD1 (5 bases). Trimming pared 4 bases from V and 6 bases from J, leaving 21 bases between. Germline V gives CDR1 GTSNPN, CDR2 SVGIG (reference sequence). The CDR3 runs to 15 residues. The CDR3 DNA follows: TGTGCCTGGACCCCTTTGGGGACTATGAGTCCTGAAGCTTTCTTT. Translated: CAWTPLGTMSPEAFF.

The V and J genes are TRBV5-1 and TRBJ1-1; D is uncertain. The CDR3 contains 13 residues. Germline lookup yields CDR1 SGHRS and CDR2 YFSETQ. Trimming shortened V by 0 bases and J by 8 bases, and 11 bases separated the two germline ends. CDR3 sequence: CASSLGELREAFF. The DNA for the CDR3 is TGCGCCAGCAGCTTGGGGGAACTCAGGGAAGCTTTCTTT.

This clone was detected only once. The genes are TRBV27 and TRBJ2-7; 9 nucleotides agree with TRBD2. The CDR3 is 15 amino acids. After removal of 5 bases from V and 2 bases from J, the junction contained 7 bases not matched to a gene. CDR1 is MNHEY, CDR2 SMNVEV, per germline (reference sequence). The CDR3 coding sequence is TGTGCCAGCAGTCGGCGGCGGGAGGGCGCCTACGAGCAGTACTTC. This codes for CASSRRREGAYEQYF.

This clone was observed once. V gene TRBV6-5 combines with J gene TRBJ1-1; perhaps TRBD1 as D (5 bases). V gave up 2 bases and J gave up 8 bases, with 12 bases separating them. The CDR3 has 13 amino acids. The V gene's germline CDR1 is MNHEY and CDR2 SVGAGI. Written as DNA, the CDR3 is TGTGCCAGCAGTTACCAACCGGGACGGGAAGCTTTCTTT. This encodes CASSYQPGREAFF.

The chain carries TRBV29-1 and TRBJ1-2; D not resolved. This CDR3 spans 13 amino acids. V lost 6 bases to trimming and J lost 4 bases, with 15 bases between them. CDR1 is SQVTM and CDR2 is ANQGSEA in the germline V gene. The CDR3 protein is CSVEEARRYGYTF. CDR3 nucleotides: TGCAGCGTCGAGGAGGCGCGTCGCTATGGCTACACCTTC.

The chain combines TRBV7-2 with TRBJ1-4; weak D call: TRBD1 (6 bases). The CDR3 consists of 13 residues. CDR1 and CDR2 from the germline V gene are SGHTA and FQGNSA. V shed 2 bases and J shed 7 bases, with 8 bases lying between them. CDR3 DNA sequence: TGTGCCAGCAGCTTAATACAGGGTGAAAAACTGTTTTTT. It is translated as CASSLIQGEKLFF.

The V and J genes are TRBV6-1 and TRBJ2-1; D possibly matches TRBD1 or TRBD2 (5 bases each). CDR3 length: 15 amino acids. Trimming removed 7 bases at V and 3 bases at J, with 16 bases between. Germline V CDR1 and CDR2: MNHNS, SASEGT. CDR3 sequence: CASTMGLADYNEQFF. Here the CDR3 DNA reads TGTGCCAGCACCATGGGGCTAGCAGACTACAATGAGCAGTTCTTC.

The J gene is TRBJ1-4, the V gene TRBV6-6; tentatively, D is TRBD1 (5 bases). The CDR3 length is 15 residues. The V and J ends lost 6 bases and 8 bases respectively, with 19 bases between them. Germline CDR1 MNHNY, CDR2 SVGAGI (reference sequence). CDR3 loop: CASRHYVREGEKLFF. The DNA for the CDR3 is TGTGCCAGCAGACATTACGTCAGGGAAGGCGAAAAACTGTTTTTT.